This passage covers 20 T cell receptor beta chains from one sample sequenced in a study of blood T cell repertoires in COVID-19. The data were produced by immunoSEQ multiplex PCR, yet TCRdb's version contains in-frame clones alone and is incomplete. This sample carries hundreds of thousands of clones, around 85% of them seen once, and the ten largest clones take 7.2%. Source material: peripheral blood. These receptors all stem from a human donor in a cohort sampled during active COVID-19.

This rearrangement joins TRBV5-4 to TRBJ2-7; TRBD1 agrees at 11 bases. This CDR3 has 14 residues. CDR1 SGHNT and CDR2 YYREEE come from the germline V gene (reference sequence). The V and J ends lost 2 bases and 3 bases, in that order; junction bases with no gene match: 1. The CDR3 is CASSFGTGGYEQYF. The CDR3 DNA reads TGTGCCAGCAGCTTTGGGACAGGGGGCTACGAGCAGTACTTC.

The genes are TRBV5-6 and TRBJ2-7; possible D gene TRBD2, 6 bases. Germline V lookup: CDR1 SGHDT, CDR2 YYEEEE. Trimming shortened V by 2 bases and J by 3 bases, and 18 bases separated the two germline ends. The CDR3 loop spans 16 amino acids. DNA for the CDR3: TGTGCCAGCAGCTTTAGTACGGCAAGCGGGTTCTACGAGCAGTACTTC. This encodes CASSFSTASGFYEQYF.

This sequence joins TRBV3-1 (or the pseudogene TRBV3-2) and TRBJ1-2; D might be TRBD1 (6 bases). The CDR3 has 15 amino acids. Germline values: CDR1 LGHDT, CDR2 YNNKEL (reference sequence). The germline V and J ends were trimmed by 5 bases and 4 bases, with 17 bases remaining between them. CDR3 sequence reads: CASSSKRQVFYGYTF. The CDR3, as DNA: TGTGCCAGCAGCTCCAAGAGACAGGTCTTCTATGGCTACACCTTC.

The chain carries TRBV4-1 and TRBJ1-1; 9 bases map to TRBD1. This CDR3 has 14 amino acids. The V gene's germline CDR1 is MGHRA and CDR2 YSYEKL. V was pared by 3 bases and J by 8 bases, with 7 bases of the junction left unmatched. CDR3: CASSQTGGSLEAFF. The CDR3 nucleotides read TGCGCCAGCAGCCAGACAGGGGGGAGTTTGGAAGCTTTCTTT.

The chain employs TRBV27 and TRBJ2-7, with D perhaps TRBD1 (5 bases). Per the germline V gene, CDR1 is MNHEY and CDR2 is SMNVEV (reference sequence). The CDR3 totals 14 residues. Trimming took 3 bases from V and 0 from J, leaving 9 bases between them. CDR3 DNA: TGTGCCAGCAGTTTTTCGGACAACTCCTACGAGCAGTACTTC. This gives the protein CASSFSDNSYEQYF.

The sample holds one count of this clone. The rearrangement joins TRBV25-1 to TRBJ1-4, with D hard to call. This CDR3 is 14 amino acids long. Trimming shortened V by 3 bases and J by 8 bases, and 13 bases separated the two germline ends. CDR1 is MGHDK and CDR2 is SYGVNS in the germline V gene. CDR3 region: CASSELEGVEKLFF. CDR3 nucleotides: TGTGCCAGCAGTGAGTTGGAGGGAGTCGAAAAACTGTTTTTT.

The chain links TRBV11-2 to TRBJ1-2, with a tentative D call TRBD1 (6 bases). CDR3 length: 16 amino acids. V was shortened by 1 base and J by 4 bases, with 16 bases between the two germline ends. CDR1 and CDR2 (germline): SGHAT, FQNNGV. The CDR3, as DNA: TGTGCCAGCAGCTTAGGCACAGGGTACAATCTCTATGGCTACACCTTC. Translation gives CASSLGTGYNLYGYTF.

The V gene is TRBV3-1 (or the pseudogene TRBV3-2), the J gene TRBJ2-3; 8 bases fit TRBD2. Per germline, CDR1 LGHDT and CDR2 YNNKEL (reference sequence). Trimming removed 5 bases from V and 4 bases from J; junction bases left unmatched: 5. This CDR3 comprises 14 residues. CDR3 nucleotides: TGTGCCAGCAGCTGGACTAGCACCCCAGATACGCAGTATTTT. It is translated as CASSWTSTPDTQYF.

V usage is TRBV5-1 and J usage is TRBJ2-2; possible D gene TRBD2, 6 bases. Germline CDR1 reads SGHRS; CDR2 reads YFSETQ. CDR3 length: 15 amino acids. Trimming removed 4 bases at V and 7 bases at J, with 17 bases between. The CDR3 reads CASSPRDGWIGELFF. The CDR3 DNA follows: TGCGCCAGCAGCCCGCGGGACGGTTGGATCGGGGAGCTGTTTTTT.

The J gene is TRBJ1-1, the V gene TRBV6-5; D unresolved. Between the trimmed V and J ends, which lost 6 bases and 5 bases, there was a span of 7 bases. This CDR3 has 11 residues. The germline CDR1 and CDR2 sequences are MNHEY and SVGAGI. Here the CDR3 reads CASRQTTEAFF. CDR3 sequence (DNA): TGTGCCAGCAGGCAAACAACTGAAGCTTTCTTT.

The genes are TRBV7-8 and TRBJ1-1, with D possibly being TRBD1 (5 bases). Germline values: CDR1 SGHVS, CDR2 FQNEAQ. V lost 0 bases and J 3 bases, leaving 17 bases between the germline ends. This CDR3 is built from 17 residues. Here the CDR3 reads CASSLAGGSWGDTEAFF. CDR3 nucleotides: TGTGCCAGCAGCTTAGCGGGGGGGTCGTGGGGTGACACTGAAGCTTTCTTT.

The gene calls are TRBV2 and TRBJ2-1, with TRBD1 identical over 7 bases. Trimming at V came to 7 bases and at J to 0 bases, leaving 3 bases not matched to a gene. Germline V CDR1 and CDR2: SNHLY, FYNNEI. The CDR3 is made up of 14 amino acids. The CDR3 bases are TGTGCCAGCAAGGACAGGCGCTCCTACAATGAGCAGTTCTTC. Encoded protein: CASKDRRSYNEQFF.

The chain joins TRBV6-6 to TRBJ1-1; unclear D gene. The V gene lost 4 bases and the J gene lost 0 bases, with 9 bases spanning the gap. Germline V gene data show CDR1 as MNHNY and CDR2 as SVGAGI (reference sequence). This CDR3 spans 14 amino acids. This CDR3 reads CASSWASMNTEAFF. The CDR3 bases are TGTGCCAGCAGTTGGGCCAGCATGAACACTGAAGCTTTCTTT.

The chain links TRBV5-1 to TRBJ2-5, with 14 bases lining up with TRBD2. With V trimmed by 2 bases and J by 10 bases, 4 bases remained unmatched. Germline CDR1 reads SGHRS; CDR2 reads YFSETQ. The CDR3 extends over 14 amino acids. CDR3 coding DNA: TGCGCCAGCAGCTTCGCGGGACTAGCGGGGGTCCAGTACTTC. Residues: CASSFAGLAGVQYF.

The chain carries TRBV12-2 and TRBJ1-1; the table assigns TRBD1, which was not confirmed against the DNA. TRBV12-2 is flagged as a pseudogene. This CDR3 contains 17 residues. This CDR3 is CASRLVPPLGLNTEAFF. The DNA for the CDR3 is TGTGCAAGTCGCTTAGTCCCACCGCTGGGGCTAAACACTGAAGCTTTCTTT.

The chain couples TRBV28 to TRBJ1-1; D is unclear. CDR1 MDHEN and CDR2 SYDVKM come from the germline V gene. The CDR3 spans 10 residues. CDR3 loop: CRVGDTEAFF. CDR3 nucleotides: TGTAGGGTCGGGGACACTGAAGCTTTCTTT.

A single count supports this clone. The chain carries TRBV10-3 and TRBJ2-2; tentative D call: TRBD1 (6 bases). The CDR3 is made up of 16 amino acids. The V gene lost 6 bases and the J gene lost 7 bases, with 21 bases spanning the gap. In germline, CDR1 is ENHRY, CDR2 SYGVKD. The CDR3 DNA is TGTGCCATCAGCCTCCAGACAGGAGATGGAGGCGGGGAGCTGTTTTTT. It yields the protein CAISLQTGDGGGELFF.

The chain is built from TRBV19 and TRBJ2-3, with a possible D match to TRBD2 (5 bases). Trimming pared 0 bases from V and 2 bases from J, leaving 12 bases between. This CDR3 spans 16 amino acids. Per the germline V gene, CDR1 is LNHDA and CDR2 is SQIVND (reference sequence). CDR3: CASSIDLSGPTDTQYF. CDR3 coding DNA: TGTGCCAGTAGTATAGATCTCAGCGGACCCACAGATACGCAGTATTTT. Supplemented by reference TRBV19 and TRBJ2-3, the full variable domain reads DGGITQSPKYLFRKEGQNVTLSCEQNLNHDAMYWYRQDPGQGLRLIYYSQIVNDFQKGDIAEGYSVSREKKESFPLTVTSAQKNPTAFYLCASSIDLSGPTDTQYFGPGTRLTVL.

V is TRBV6-1 and J is TRBJ2-7; 9 nucleotides align to TRBD1. The junction had 24 bases not matched to a gene; V was cut back by 4 bases and J by 11 bases. Per the germline V gene, CDR1 is MNHNS and CDR2 is SASEGT. The CDR3 loop spans 18 amino acids. CDR3 DNA sequence: TGTGCCAGCAGTGGGCCCCTAAAATCGGGACAGGGCCACCTCGGGGAGTACTTC. Translated, it gives CASSGPLKSGQGHLGEYF.

J is TRBJ2-7 and V is TRBV6-5; a weak D match, TRBD2 (5 bases). CDR1 is MNHEY and CDR2 is SVGAGI in the germline V gene. The CDR3 runs 12 residues. Trimming cost V 7 bases and J 2 bases, with 9 bases left between them. CDR3 region: CASIASTYEQYF. In DNA form, the CDR3 reads TGTGCCAGCATAGCTAGCACCTACGAGCAGTACTTC.